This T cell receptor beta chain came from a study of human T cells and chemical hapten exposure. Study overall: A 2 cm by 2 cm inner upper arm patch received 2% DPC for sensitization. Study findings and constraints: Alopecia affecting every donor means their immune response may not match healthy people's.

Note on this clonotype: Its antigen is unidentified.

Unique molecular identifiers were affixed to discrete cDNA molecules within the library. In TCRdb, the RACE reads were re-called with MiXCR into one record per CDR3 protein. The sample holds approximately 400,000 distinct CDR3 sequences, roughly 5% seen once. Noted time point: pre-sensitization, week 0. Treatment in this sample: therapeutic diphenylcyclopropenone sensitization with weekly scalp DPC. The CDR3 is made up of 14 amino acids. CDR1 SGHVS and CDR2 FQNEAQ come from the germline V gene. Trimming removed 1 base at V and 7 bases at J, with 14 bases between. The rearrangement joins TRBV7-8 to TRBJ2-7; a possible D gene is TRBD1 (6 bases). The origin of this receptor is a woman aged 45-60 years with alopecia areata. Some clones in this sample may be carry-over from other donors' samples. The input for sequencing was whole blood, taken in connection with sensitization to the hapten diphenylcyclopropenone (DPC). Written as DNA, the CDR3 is TGTGCCAGCAGCTTAGTAACAGGGCCTTGGGAGCAGTACTTC. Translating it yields CASSLVTGPWEQYF.